This T cell receptor beta chain was captured by sequencing in a study of blood T cell repertoires in COVID-19. Generated by immunoSEQ multiplex PCR, the TCRdb table keeps only in-frame clones and is missing some. The data hold around 400,000 clones, with roughly 84% observed a single time. Germline trimming cut 4 bases from V and 3 bases from J; bases unmatched to any gene: 9. The germline gives CDR1 LGHDT, CDR2 YNNKEL (reference sequence). The CDR3 runs 16 residues. This chain links TRBV3-1 (or the pseudogene TRBV3-2) with TRBJ2-3; the match to TRBD2 covers 8 bases. Sequenced sample: PBMCs or T cells enriched from blood (not recorded which). The origin of this receptor is a woman under 30 who had been exposed to COVID-19. The chain's CDR3 is CASSPARGGKTDTQYF. The CDR3 coding sequence is TGTGCCAGCAGCCCCGCCCGGGGGGGAAAGACAGATACGCAGTATTTT.